The table lists the clone carrying this T cell receptor (beta chain) with a count of one. Its target is unknown. In TCRdb, the reads were re-called with MiXCR into one record per CDR3 protein. The table records about 830,000 distinct CDR3 sequences, over 25% of them present only once. The entry originates in a study of T cell repertoires in cytomegalovirus infection. Germline CDR1 MNHEY, CDR2 SMNVEV (reference sequence). V was pared by 5 bases and J by 6 bases, with 20 bases between. This CDR3 spans 16 amino acids. This material consisted of cultured CD8+ T cells from PBMCs, taken from culture after CMV antigen stimulation. The rearrangement links TRBV27 to TRBJ1-5; D is possibly TRBD1 (5 bases). This sequence originates from a human donor in good health (CMV status not recorded). Some clones in this sample may be carry-over from other donors' samples. In nucleotides, the CDR3 is TGTGCCAGCAGTCCCGGGGGGGGAGATAGGGGTCAGCCCCAGCATTTT. Its translation is CASSPGGGDRGQPQHF.